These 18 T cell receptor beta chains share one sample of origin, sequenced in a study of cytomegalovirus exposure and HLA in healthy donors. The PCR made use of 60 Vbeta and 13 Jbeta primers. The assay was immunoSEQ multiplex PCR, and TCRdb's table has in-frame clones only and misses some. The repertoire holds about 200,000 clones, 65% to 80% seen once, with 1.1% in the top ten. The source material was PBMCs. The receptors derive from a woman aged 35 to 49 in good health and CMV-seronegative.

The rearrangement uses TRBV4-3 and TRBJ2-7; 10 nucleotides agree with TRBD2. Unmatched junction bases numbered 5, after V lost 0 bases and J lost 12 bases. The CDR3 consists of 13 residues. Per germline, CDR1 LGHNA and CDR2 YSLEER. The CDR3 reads CASSQDRAGGSYF. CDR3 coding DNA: TGCGCCAGCAGCCAAGATAGAGCGGGAGGGTCGTACTTC.

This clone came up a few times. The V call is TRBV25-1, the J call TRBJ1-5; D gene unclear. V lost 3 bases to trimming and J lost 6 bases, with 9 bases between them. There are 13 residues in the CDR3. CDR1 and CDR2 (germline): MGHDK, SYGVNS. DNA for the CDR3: TGTGCCAGCAGTGATTCGACATTTCAGCCCCAGCATTTT. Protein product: CASSDSTFQPQHF.

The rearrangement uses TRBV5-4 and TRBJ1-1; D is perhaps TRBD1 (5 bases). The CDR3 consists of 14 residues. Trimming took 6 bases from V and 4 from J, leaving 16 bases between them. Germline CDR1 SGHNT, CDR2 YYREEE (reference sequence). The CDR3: CASTTVGRSTEAFF. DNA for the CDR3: TGTGCCAGCACAACCGTGGGGCGGAGCACTGAAGCTTTCTTT.

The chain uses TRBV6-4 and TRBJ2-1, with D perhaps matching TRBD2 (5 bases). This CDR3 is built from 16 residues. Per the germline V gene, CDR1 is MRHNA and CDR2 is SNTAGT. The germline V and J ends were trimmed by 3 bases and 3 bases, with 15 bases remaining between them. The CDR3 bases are TGTGCCAGCAGTGAGTTCGCCAGCGGAAGCTACAATGAGCAGTTCTTC. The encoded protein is CASSEFASGSYNEQFF.

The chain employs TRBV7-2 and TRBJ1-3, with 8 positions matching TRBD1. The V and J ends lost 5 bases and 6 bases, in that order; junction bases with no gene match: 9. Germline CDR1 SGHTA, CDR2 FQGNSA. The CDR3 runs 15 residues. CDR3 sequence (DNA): TGTGCCAGCAGCCGTACAGGGGGTTGGGAAAACACCATATATTTT. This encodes CASSRTGGWENTIYF.

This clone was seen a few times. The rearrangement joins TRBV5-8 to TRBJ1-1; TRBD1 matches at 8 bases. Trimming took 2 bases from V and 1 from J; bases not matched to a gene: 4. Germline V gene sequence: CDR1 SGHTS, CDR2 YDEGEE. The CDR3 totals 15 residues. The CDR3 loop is CASSFAGQANTEAFF. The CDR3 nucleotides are TGTGCCAGCAGCTTTGCGGGACAGGCGAACACTGAAGCTTTCTTT.

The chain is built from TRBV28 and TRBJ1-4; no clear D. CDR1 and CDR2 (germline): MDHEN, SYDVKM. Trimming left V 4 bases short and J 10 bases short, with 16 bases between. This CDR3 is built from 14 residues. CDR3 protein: CASSSGSKVGKLFF. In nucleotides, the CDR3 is TGTGCCAGCAGTTCCGGGTCTAAAGTCGGAAAACTGTTTTTT.

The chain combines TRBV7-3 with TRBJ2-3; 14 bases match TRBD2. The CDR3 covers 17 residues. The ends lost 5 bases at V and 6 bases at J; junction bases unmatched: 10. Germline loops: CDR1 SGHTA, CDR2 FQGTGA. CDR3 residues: CASSARLAGGPVDTQYF. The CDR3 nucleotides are TGTGCCAGCAGCGCCAGACTAGCGGGAGGGCCGGTGGATACGCAGTATTTT.

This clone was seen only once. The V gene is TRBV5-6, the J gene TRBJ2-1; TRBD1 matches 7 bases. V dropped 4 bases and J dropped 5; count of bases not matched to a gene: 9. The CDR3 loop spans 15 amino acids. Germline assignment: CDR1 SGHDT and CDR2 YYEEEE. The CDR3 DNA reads TGTGCCAGCAGCCTGACAGGGAATATGAACAATGAGCAGTTCTTC. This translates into CASSLTGNMNNEQFF.

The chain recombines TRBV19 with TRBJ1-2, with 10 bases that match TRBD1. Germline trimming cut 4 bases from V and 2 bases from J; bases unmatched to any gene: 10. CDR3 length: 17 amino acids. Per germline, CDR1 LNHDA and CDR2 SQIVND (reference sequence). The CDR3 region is CASSRTGGEKVNYGYTF. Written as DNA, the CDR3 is TGTGCCAGTAGTAGGACAGGGGGAGAGAAGGTCAACTATGGCTACACCTTC.

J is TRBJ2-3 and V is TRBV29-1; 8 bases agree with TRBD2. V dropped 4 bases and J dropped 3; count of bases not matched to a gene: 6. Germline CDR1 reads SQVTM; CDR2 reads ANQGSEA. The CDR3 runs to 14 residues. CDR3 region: CSVVKAGDTDTQYF. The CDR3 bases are TGCAGCGTTGTGAAAGCGGGAGATACAGATACGCAGTATTTT.

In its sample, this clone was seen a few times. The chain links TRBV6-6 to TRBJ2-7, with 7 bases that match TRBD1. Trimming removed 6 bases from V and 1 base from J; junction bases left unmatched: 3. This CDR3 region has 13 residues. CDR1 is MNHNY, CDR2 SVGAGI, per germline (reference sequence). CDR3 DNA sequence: TGTGCCAGCAGACCGGGACAGTCCTACGAGCAGTACTTC. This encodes CASRPGQSYEQYF.

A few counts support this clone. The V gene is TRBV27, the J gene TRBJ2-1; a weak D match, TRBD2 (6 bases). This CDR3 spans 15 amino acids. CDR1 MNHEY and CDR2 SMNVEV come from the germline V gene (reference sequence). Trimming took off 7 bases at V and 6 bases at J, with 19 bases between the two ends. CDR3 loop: CASTGGDPVSNEQFF. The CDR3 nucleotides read TGTGCCAGCACTGGAGGGGACCCAGTTTCCAATGAGCAGTTCTTC.

The CDR3 spells CASSARTGRYTEAFF. CDR3 in DNA: TGTGCCAGCAGTGCCCGGACAGGTCGTTACACTGAAGCTTTCTTT. V gene TRBV28 combines with J gene TRBJ1-1; 7 nucleotides align to TRBD1. Germline CDR1 and CDR2: MDHEN and SYDVKM. J was trimmed by 3 bases and V by 5 bases; bases with no gene match: 9. The CDR3 consists of 15 residues.

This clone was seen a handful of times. The CDR3 protein is CASSYHRGAAGYTF. CDR3 in DNA: TGTGCCAGCAGTTATCATCGGGGGGCGGCTGGCTACACCTTC. V usage is TRBV6-5 and J usage is TRBJ1-2; a weak D match, TRBD1 (6 bases). The V and J ends lost 3 bases and 7 bases respectively, with 15 bases between them. Looked up from germline, CDR1 is MNHEY and CDR2 is SVGAGI. The CDR3 loop spans 14 amino acids.

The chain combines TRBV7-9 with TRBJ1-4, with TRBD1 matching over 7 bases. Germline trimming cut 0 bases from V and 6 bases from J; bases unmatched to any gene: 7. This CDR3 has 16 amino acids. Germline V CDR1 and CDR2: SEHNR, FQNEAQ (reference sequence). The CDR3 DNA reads TGTGCCAGCAGCTTAGCGGCACAGGGGTATTATGAAAAACTGTTTTTT. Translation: CASSLAAQGYYEKLFF.

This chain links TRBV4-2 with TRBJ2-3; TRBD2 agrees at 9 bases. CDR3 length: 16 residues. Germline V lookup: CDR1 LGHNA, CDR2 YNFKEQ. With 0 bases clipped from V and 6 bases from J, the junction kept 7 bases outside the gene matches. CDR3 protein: CASSQDASGKGDTQYF. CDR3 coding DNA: TGTGCCAGCAGCCAAGATGCTAGCGGGAAGGGGGATACGCAGTATTTT.

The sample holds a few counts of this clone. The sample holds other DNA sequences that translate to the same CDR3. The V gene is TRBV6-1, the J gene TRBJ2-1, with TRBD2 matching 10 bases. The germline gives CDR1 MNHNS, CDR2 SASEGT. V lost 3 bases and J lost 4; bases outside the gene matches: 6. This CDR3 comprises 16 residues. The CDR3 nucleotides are TGTGCCAGCAGTGACCCAGCGGGAGGGCGTTACAATGAGCAGTTCTTC. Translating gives CASSDPAGGRYNEQFF.